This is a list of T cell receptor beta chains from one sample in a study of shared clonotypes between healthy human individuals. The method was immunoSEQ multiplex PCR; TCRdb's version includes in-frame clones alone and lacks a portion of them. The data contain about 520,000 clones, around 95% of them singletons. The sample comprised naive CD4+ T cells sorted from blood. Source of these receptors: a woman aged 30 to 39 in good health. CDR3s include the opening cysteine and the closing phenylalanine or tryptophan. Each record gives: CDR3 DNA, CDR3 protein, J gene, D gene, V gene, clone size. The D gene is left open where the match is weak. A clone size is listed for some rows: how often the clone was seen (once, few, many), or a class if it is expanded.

TGTGCCAGCAGTATACATTCTAGCGGGAGGGCCTACGAGCAGTACTTC | CASSIHSSGRAYEQYF | TRBJ2-7 | TRBD2 | TRBV28 | -
TGTGCCAGCTCACCCACGGGGCAAAGCCATAGCACAGATACGCAGTATTTT | CASSPTGQSHSTDTQYF | TRBJ2-3 | - | TRBV18 | -
TGTGCCAGCAGCTTAGGAAGTTCAGCGGCCGCCTACGAGCAGTACTTC | CASSLGSSAAAYEQYF | TRBJ2-7 | - | TRBV11-2 | -
TGTGCCAGCAGTTACTCCGGGACAGTGGCGTACGAGCAGTACTTC | CASSYSGTVAYEQYF | TRBJ2-7 | TRBD1 | TRBV6-5 | -
TGTGCCAGCAGTCTGAGCGTAACGAACACCGGGGAGCTGTTTTTT | CASSLSVTNTGELFF | TRBJ2-2 | - | TRBV6-6 | -
TGTGCCAGCAGCGTCGGGAGATTGGGGAATGAGCAGTTCTTC | CASSVGRLGNEQFF | TRBJ2-1 | - | TRBV9 | -
TGCGCCAGCAGCTTGCCGGGGGGGCAAGAGACCCAGTACTTC | CASSLPGGQETQYF | TRBJ2-5 | TRBD2 | TRBV5-1 | -
TGTGCCAGCAGTTTCGCGGGCATCAGATCCTACGAGCAGTACTTC | CASSFAGIRSYEQYF | TRBJ2-7 | - | TRBV28 | -
TGTGCCATCAGTTCCTTAGCGGACTCCTACGAGCAGTACTTC | CAISSLADSYEQYF | TRBJ2-7 | - | TRBV10-3 | -
TGCGCCAGCAGTCAATACAGGGCCCAGTACAATGAGCAGTTCTTC | CASSQYRAQYNEQFF | TRBJ2-1 | - | TRBV23-1 | -
TGTGCCAGCGGACAGGGGTATTCACCCCTCCACTTT | CASGQGYSPLHF | TRBJ1-6 | TRBD1 | TRBV28 | -
TGTGCCAGCAGCACAGCCAGACAGTCTACTGAAAAACTGTTTTTT | CASSTARQSTEKLFF | TRBJ1-4 | - | TRBV28 | -
TGTGCCAGCAGGGGACTAGCGTCATACAATGAGCAGTTCTTC | CASRGLASYNEQFF | TRBJ2-1 | TRBD2 | TRBV11-2 | -
TGTGCCAGCAGGGGATGGGCCTACAATGAGCAGTTCTTC | CASRGWAYNEQFF | TRBJ2-1 | - | TRBV27 | once
TGTGCCAGCAGCTCCCGGGGCCAAGAGACCCAGTACTTC | CASSSRGQETQYF | TRBJ2-5 | - | TRBV7-8 | -
TGTGCCAGCAGCCCAACCGGAGCGAACACTGAAGCTTTCTTT | CASSPTGANTEAFF | TRBJ1-1 | - | TRBV7-2 | -
TGTGCCAGCAGCTTAGTTTCTAGCGAGAGCGAGACCCAGTACTTC | CASSLVSSESETQYF | TRBJ2-5 | - | TRBV11-1 | -
TGTGCCAGCAGATCCCACAGGGGAACCTCTGGAAACACCATATATTTT | CASRSHRGTSGNTIYF | TRBJ1-3 | TRBD1 | TRBV11-2 | -
TGTGCCAGCAGTCTTCAGGGCCTGCGCACAGATACGCAGTATTTT | CASSLQGLRTDTQYF | TRBJ2-3 | - | TRBV6-1 | -
TGTGCCAGTAGTATAGATGGCCTCCCATCCCCTCAGTACTTC | CASSIDGLPSPQYF | TRBJ2-4 | - | TRBV19 | -
TGTGCCAGCAGCGTAGCGGGTCAAGAGACCCAGTACTTC | CASSVAGQETQYF | TRBJ2-5 | - | TRBV9 | -
TGTGCCAGCAGTGAGAAGGGGTTGAACACTGAAGCTTTCTTT | CASSEKGLNTEAFF | TRBJ1-1 | - | TRBV6-1 | -
TGTGCCAGCAGCTTAGTCCGGCGGGGGGTAGCGAGACGCAAAAGCTCCTACGAGCAGTACTTC | CASSLVRRGVARRKSSYEQYF | TRBJ2-7 | TRBD2 | TRBV7-8 | -
TGTGCCAGCAGTTACAGGGGGCGGACAGATACGCAGTATTTT | CASSYRGRTDTQYF | TRBJ2-3 | TRBD1 | TRBV6-6 | -
TGCGCCAGCAGCCAAGACGGGACAGGCTTCTATGGCTACACCTTC | CASSQDGTGFYGYTF | TRBJ1-2 | TRBD1 | TRBV4-1 | -
TGTGCTAGTGGTCACAGTGGGGATTTGGCCCACGGGTATTTT | CASGHSGDLAHGYF | TRBJ2-3 | - | TRBV12-5 | -
TGTGCCAGCTCACCAAGGGTTGACGCGTCCTACAATGAGCAGTTCTTC | CASSPRVDASYNEQFF | TRBJ2-1 | - | TRBV18 | once
TGCGCCAGCACCTTCCCGGGTAATCACGATGAGCAGTTCTTC | CASTFPGNHDEQFF | TRBJ2-1 | - | TRBV5-1 | -
TGTGCCACCAGCAGAGGCCTCGGGACTAGCGGGCACACAGATACGCAGTATTTT | CATSRGLGTSGHTDTQYF | TRBJ2-3 | TRBD2 | TRBV15 | -
TGCGCCAGCAGCCCGGACCCGGGAGGCAGCTGGTATGGCTACACCTTC | CASSPDPGGSWYGYTF | TRBJ1-2 | - | TRBV4-1 | -
TGTGCCAGCTCACCTCGGTCCAGCACAGACACCGGGGAGCTGTTTTTT | CASSPRSSTDTGELFF | TRBJ2-2 | - | TRBV18 | -
TGTGCCAGCAGCGAGGACAGGGGCAGTCAGCCCCAGCATTTT | CASSEDRGSQPQHF | TRBJ1-5 | TRBD1 | TRBV2 | -
TGCGCCAGCAGGACCTCAGGCTCCTACAATGAGCAGTTCTTC | CASRTSGSYNEQFF | TRBJ2-1 | - | TRBV5-1 | -
TGTGCCAGCAGTTTATCGACAGGGGCTCACTACGAGCAGTACTTC | CASSLSTGAHYEQYF | TRBJ2-7 | TRBD1 | TRBV28 | -
TGTGCCAGTAGTATCTCGCGTCCCGGGACAGGGGTAAGCAATCAGCCCCAGCATTTT | CASSISRPGTGVSNQPQHF | TRBJ1-5 | TRBD1 | TRBV19 | -
TGTGCCAGCCGTGGGACAGGGGGTCCTACCCACCTGTTCTTC | CASRGTGGPTHLFF | TRBJ2-1 | TRBD1 | TRBV28 | -
TGTGCCAGCAGCTTAAGCGGAACCTACGAGCAGTACTTC | CASSLSGTYEQYF | TRBJ2-7 | - | TRBV7-2 | -
TGTGCCAGCAGTCCACAGAGCTCTGGAAACACCATATATTTT | CASSPQSSGNTIYF | TRBJ1-3 | - | TRBV13 | -
TGTGCCAGCAGCCAGGGGACGGGACGGATGAACACTGAAGCTTTCTTT | CASSQGTGRMNTEAFF | TRBJ1-1 | - | TRBV7-9 | once
TGTGCCAGCAGTTACGCGGACAGTTCCACTGAAGCTTTCTTT | CASSYADSSTEAFF | TRBJ1-1 | - | TRBV6-5 | once
TGTGCCAGCAGCTTAGATCTGGCAGGGAACTCCTACGAGCAGTACTTC | CASSLDLAGNSYEQYF | TRBJ2-7 | - | TRBV11-2 | -
TGTGCCAGCTCACCACTCTCACGGAACACCGGGGAGCTGTTTTTT | CASSPLSRNTGELFF | TRBJ2-2 | - | TRBV18 | -
TGTGCCACCAGCAGAGATCAGATGCATAGCAATCAGCCCCAGCATTTT | CATSRDQMHSNQPQHF | TRBJ1-5 | - | TRBV15 | -
TGTGCCAGCAGCTCCGGGACAGGGGTTAGTGGCTACACCTTC | CASSSGTGVSGYTF | TRBJ1-2 | TRBD1 | TRBV9 | -